This T cell receptor (beta chain) was retrieved from a study of cytomegalovirus exposure and HLA in healthy donors. General observations from the study: The study labeled roughly 160 TCR beta chains cytomegalovirus-associated. Published work reported that the classifier diagnosed cytomegalovirus status with high specificity and sensitivity.

This CDR3 region has 16 residues. The trim removed 3 bases at V and 4 bases at J, leaving 10 bases unmatched. Germline CDR1 SEHNR, CDR2 FQNEAQ (reference sequence). Notes on this clone: Its antigen is unidentified.

Only in-frame clones appear in the TCRdb table, and some are missing; sequencing was by immunoSEQ multiplex PCR. Here the sample spans 200,000 to 300,000 clones, more than 75% being singletons. The chain joins TRBV7-9 to TRBJ2-7; 9 bases match TRBD1. The sequence was obtained from a woman in her twenties or thirties in good health and CMV-seropositive. Sequences were obtained from PBMCs. In DNA form, the CDR3 reads TGTGCCAGCAGCTTGGTTGTGACAGGGGGGTTTTACGAGCAGTACTTC. Amino acid sequence: CASSLVVTGGFYEQYF.